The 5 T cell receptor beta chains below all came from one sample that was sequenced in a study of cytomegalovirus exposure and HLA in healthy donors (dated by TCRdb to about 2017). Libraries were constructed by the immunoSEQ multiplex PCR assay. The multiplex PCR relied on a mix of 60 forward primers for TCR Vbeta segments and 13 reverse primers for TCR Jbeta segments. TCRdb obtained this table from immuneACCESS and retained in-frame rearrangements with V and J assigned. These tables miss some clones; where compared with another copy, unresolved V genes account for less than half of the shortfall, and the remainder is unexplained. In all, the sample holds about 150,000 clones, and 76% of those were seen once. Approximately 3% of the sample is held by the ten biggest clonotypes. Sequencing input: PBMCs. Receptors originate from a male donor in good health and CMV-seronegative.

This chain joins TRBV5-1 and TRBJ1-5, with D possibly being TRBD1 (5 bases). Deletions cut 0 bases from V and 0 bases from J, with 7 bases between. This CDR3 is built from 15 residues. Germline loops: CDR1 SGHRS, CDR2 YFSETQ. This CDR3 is CASSLGDFSNQPQHF. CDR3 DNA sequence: TGCGCCAGCAGCTTGGGGGACTTTAGCAATCAGCCCCAGCATTTT.

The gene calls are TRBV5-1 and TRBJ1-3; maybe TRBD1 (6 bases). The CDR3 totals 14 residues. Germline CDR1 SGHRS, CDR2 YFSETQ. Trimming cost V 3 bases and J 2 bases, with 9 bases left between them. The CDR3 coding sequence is TGCGCCAGCAGCTCGGGGGGCGCTGGAAACACCATATATTTT. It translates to CASSSGGAGNTIYF.

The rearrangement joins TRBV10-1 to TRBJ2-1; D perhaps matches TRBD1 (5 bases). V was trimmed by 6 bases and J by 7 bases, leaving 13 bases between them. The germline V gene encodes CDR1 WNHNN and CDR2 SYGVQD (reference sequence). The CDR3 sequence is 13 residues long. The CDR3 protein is CASRVRVVNEQFF. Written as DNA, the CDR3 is TGCGCCAGCAGGGTCAGGGTGGTGAATGAGCAGTTCTTC.

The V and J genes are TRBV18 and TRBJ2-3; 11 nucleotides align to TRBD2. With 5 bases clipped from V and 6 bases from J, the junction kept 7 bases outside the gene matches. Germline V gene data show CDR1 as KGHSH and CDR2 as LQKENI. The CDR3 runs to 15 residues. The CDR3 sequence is CASSYLAGGADTQYF. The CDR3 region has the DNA TGTGCCAGCTCATATCTAGCGGGGGGTGCTGATACGCAGTATTTT.

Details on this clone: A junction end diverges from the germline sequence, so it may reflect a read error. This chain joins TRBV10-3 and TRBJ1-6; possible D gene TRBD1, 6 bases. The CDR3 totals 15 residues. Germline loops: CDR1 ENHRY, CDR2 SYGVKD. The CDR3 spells CASSYGGGGISPLHF. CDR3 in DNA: TGTGCCAGCAGTTACGGGGGAGGGGGTATATCACCCCTCCACTTT.